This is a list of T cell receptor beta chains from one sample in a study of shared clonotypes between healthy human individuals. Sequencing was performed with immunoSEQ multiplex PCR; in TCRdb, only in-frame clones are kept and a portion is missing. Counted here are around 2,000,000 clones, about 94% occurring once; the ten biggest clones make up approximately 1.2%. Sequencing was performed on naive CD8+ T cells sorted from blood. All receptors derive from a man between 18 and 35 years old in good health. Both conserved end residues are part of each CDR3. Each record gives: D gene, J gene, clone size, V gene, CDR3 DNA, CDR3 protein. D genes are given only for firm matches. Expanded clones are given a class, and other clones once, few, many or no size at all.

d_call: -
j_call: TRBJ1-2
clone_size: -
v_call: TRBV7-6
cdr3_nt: TGTGCCAGCAGCTCCCCCCCTGACAGTAACTATGGCTACACCTTC
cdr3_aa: CASSSPPDSNYGYTF

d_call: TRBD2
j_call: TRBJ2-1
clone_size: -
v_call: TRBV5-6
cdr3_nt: TGTGCCAGCAGCTTGGAACGGGAGGGATCCTACAATGAGCAGTTCTTC
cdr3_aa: CASSLEREGSYNEQFF

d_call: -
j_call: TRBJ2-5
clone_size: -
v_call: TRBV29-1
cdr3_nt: TGCAGCGCCGAGACCCAGTACTTC
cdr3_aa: CSAETQYF

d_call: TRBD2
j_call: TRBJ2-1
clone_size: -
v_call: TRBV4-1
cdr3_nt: TGCGCCAGCAGCCAGGGGGAGGGTTTCGGAGATGAGCAGTTCTTC
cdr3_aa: CASSQGEGFGDEQFF

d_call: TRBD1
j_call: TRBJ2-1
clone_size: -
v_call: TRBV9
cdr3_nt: TGTGCCAGCAGCGTAGAGGGGACAGCCGGCCTGAAATACAATGAGCAGTTCTTC
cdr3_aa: CASSVEGTAGLKYNEQFF

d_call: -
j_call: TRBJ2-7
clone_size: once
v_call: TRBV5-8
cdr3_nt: TGTGCCAGCAGCTTGGAGGGGGATTCGAGCGAGCAGTACTTC
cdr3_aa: CASSLEGDSSEQYF

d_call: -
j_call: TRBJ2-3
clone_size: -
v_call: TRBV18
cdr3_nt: TGTGCCAGCTCACCATCTTCAGAGTTAGGCACAGATACGCAGTATTTT
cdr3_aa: CASSPSSELGTDTQYF

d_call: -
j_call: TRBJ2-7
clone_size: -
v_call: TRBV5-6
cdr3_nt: TGTGCCAGCAGCTTCTACGAAGAGCAGTACTTC
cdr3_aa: CASSFYEEQYF

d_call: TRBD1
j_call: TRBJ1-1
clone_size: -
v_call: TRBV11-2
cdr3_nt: TGTGCCAGCAGCCTGGGTCCGGGGCAGGGGGCTGGCACTGAAGCTTTCTTT
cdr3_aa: CASSLGPGQGAGTEAFF

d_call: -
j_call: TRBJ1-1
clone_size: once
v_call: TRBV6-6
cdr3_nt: TGTGCCACCAATCCTCGGACCCTTGGGGGGAACACTGAAGCTTTCTTT
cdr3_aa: CATNPRTLGGNTEAFF

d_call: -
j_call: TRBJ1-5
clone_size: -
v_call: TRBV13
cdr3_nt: TGTGCCAGCAGCTTAGGACGCCACATCGGTAACAATCAGCCCCAGCATTTT
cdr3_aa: CASSLGRHIGNNQPQHF

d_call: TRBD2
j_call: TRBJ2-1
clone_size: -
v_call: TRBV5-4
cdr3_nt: TGTGCCAGCAATCTTAGGACTAGCGGAGCCAACAATGAGCAGTTCTTC
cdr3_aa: CASNLRTSGANNEQFF

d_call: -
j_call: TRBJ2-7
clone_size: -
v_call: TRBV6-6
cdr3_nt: TGTGCCAGCAGTAGCCCCAACTACGAGCAGTACTTC
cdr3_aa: CASSSPNYEQYF

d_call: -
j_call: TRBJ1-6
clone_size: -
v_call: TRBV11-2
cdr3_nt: TGTGCCAGCAGCTTACTAGGAGGCGGATCACCCCTCCACTTT
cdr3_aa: CASSLLGGGSPLHF

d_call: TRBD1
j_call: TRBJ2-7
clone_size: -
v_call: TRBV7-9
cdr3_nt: TGTGCCAGCAGCTTAGCACCGGGACAGGGGCACTACGAGCAGTACTTC
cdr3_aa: CASSLAPGQGHYEQYF

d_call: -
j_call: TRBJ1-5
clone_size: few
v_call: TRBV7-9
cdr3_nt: TGTGCCAGCAGCCGTATGAGGGAATCCCTGACGGGTCAGCCCCAGCATTTT
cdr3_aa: CASSRMRESLTGQPQHF

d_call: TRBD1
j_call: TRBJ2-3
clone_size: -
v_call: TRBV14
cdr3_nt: TGTGCCAGCAGCCAATGGACAGGGCGAGGGGGCACAGATACGCAGTATTTT
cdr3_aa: CASSQWTGRGGTDTQYF

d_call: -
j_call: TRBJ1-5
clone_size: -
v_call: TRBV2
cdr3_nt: TGTGCCAGCAGAGTAGGGCTGGGGGGGGCGACCAATCAGCCCCAGCATTTT
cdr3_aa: CASRVGLGGATNQPQHF

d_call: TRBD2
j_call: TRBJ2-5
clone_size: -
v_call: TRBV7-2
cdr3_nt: TGTGCCAGCAGCTTAGTTATGGCGGGAGTCCCCATGGCCCAGTACTTC
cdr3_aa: CASSLVMAGVPMAQYF

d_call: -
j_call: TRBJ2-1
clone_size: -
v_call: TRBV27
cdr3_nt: TGTGCCAGCAGAACGGACAGCTACAATGAGCAGTTCTTC
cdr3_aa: CASRTDSYNEQFF

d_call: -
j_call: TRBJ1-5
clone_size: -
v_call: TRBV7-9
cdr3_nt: TGTGCCAGCACCGATGGGGGTGAGGGCAATCAGCCCCAGCATTTT
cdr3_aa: CASTDGGEGNQPQHF

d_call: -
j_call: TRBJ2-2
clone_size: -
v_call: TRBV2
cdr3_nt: TGTGCCAGCAGTGATATAGGCAGGGTGAACACCGGGGAGCTGTTTTTT
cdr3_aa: CASSDIGRVNTGELFF

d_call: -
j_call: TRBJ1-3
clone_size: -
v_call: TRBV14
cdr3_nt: TGTGCCAGCAGCCAAATGGACGGATCCTACTCTGGAAACACCATATATTTT
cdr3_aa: CASSQMDGSYSGNTIYF

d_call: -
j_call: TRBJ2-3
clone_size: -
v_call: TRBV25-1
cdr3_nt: TGTGCCAGCAGTGAATCGGGGAACACAGATACGCAGTATTTT
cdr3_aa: CASSESGNTDTQYF

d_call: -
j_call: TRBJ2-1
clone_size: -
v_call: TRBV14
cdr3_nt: TGTGCCAGCTTAGCTTATGGTGGTGAGCAGTTCTTC
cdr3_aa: CASLAYGGEQFF

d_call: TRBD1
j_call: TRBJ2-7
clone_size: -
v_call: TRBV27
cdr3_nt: TGTGCCAGCAGTTTAGGATCGGGACAGGGCCAAAACGAGCAGTACTTC
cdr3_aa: CASSLGSGQGQNEQYF

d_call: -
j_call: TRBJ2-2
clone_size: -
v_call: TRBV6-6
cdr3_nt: TGTGCCAGCAGTTACTCGGCCCCGGGGACCGGGGAGCTGTTTTTT
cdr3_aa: CASSYSAPGTGELFF

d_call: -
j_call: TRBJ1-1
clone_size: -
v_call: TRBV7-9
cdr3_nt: TGTGCCAGCAGTCCAGAGGAGCCGCACACTGAAGCTTTCTTT
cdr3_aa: CASSPEEPHTEAFF

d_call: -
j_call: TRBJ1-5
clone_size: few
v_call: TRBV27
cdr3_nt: TGTGCCAGCAGTGGAATCGGAGTTAGCAATCAGCCCCAGCATTTT
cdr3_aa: CASSGIGVSNQPQHF

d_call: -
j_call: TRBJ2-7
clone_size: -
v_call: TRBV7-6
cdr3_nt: TGTGCCAGCAGCCAAGAGGGGCAAGAGCAGTACTTC
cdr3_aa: CASSQEGQEQYF

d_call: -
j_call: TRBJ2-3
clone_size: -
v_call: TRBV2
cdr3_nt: TGTGCCAGCGACGATAGCTGGGGAATGGCAGATACGCAGTATTTT
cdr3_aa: CASDDSWGMADTQYF

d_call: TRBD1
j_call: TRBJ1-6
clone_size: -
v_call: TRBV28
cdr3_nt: TGTGCCAGCAGCCTCCGACAGGGTCGAAATTCACCCCTCCACTTT
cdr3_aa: CASSLRQGRNSPLHF

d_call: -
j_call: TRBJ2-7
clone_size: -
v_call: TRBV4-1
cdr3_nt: TGCGCCAGCAGCCAAGATTCCAGTATCTCCTACGAGCAGTACTTC
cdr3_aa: CASSQDSSISYEQYF

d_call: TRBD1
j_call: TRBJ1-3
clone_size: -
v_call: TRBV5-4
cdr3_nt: TGTGCCAGACTTCCATCGTTCCGGGACAGGCCCGACTTTAACACCATATATTTT
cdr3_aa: CARLPSFRDRPDFNTIYF

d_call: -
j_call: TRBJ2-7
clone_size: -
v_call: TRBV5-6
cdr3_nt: TGTGCCAGCAGCTTTTACAGCTCCTACGAGCAGTACTTC
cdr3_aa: CASSFYSSYEQYF

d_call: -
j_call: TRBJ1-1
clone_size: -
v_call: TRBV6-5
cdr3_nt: TGTGCCAGCAGCCCCACCTGGGGGTCCACTGAAGCTTTCTTT
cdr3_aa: CASSPTWGSTEAFF

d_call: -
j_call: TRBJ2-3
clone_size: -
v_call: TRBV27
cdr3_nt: TGTGCCAGCAGCCTAACACCCTCTAGCACAGATACGCAGTATTTT
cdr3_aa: CASSLTPSSTDTQYF

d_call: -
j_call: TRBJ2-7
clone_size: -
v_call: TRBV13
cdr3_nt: TGTGCCAGCAGCTTGGGGACTGGAGAGCAGTACTTC
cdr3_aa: CASSLGTGEQYF

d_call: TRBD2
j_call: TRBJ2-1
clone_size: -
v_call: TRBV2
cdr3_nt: TGTGCCATCTCGACCGGGGGGGACACAGAATACAATGAGCAGTTCTTC
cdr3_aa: CAISTGGDTEYNEQFF

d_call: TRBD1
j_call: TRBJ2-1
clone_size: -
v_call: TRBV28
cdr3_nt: TGTGCCAGCAGTTTAGTGCAGGGGGCTGTCAGTGAGCAGTTCTTC
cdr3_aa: CASSLVQGAVSEQFF

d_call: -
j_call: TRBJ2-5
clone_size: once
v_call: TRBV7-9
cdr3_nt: TGTGCAGGCAGGGTGGGGTCGGCGGAGACCCAGTACTTC
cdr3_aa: CAGRVGSAETQYF

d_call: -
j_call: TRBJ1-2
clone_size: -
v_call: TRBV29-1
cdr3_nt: TGCAGCGCCATCCTCCCGTCGGGGGCTAACTATGGCTACACCTTC
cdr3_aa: CSAILPSGANYGYTF

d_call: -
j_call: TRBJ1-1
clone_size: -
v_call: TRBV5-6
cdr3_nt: TGTGCCAGCAGCAGGGGTGCTGAAGCTTTCTTT
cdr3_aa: CASSRGAEAFF

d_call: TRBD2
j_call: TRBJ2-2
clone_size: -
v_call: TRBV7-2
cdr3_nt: TGTGCCAGCAGCTTAGTAGGACTAGCGGGGGAGGACGGGGAGCTGTTTTTT
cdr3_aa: CASSLVGLAGEDGELFF

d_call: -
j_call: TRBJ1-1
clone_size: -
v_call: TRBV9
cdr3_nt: TGTGCCAGCAGCGAGAGAGAGGAACACGACACTGAAGCTTTCTTT
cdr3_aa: CASSEREEHDTEAFF